This TCR beta chain was identified during a study of CD8+ T cells in alopecia areata. The overall study: Tofacitinib ran for 6 to 18 months before 6 months off drug.

Looked up from germline, CDR1 is SGHRS and CDR2 is YFSETQ. The ends were cut back, 4 bases at V and 0 bases at J, with 11 bases in the middle. The CDR3 consists of 15 residues. Following extraction, RNA underwent reverse transcription to cDNA, which served as the sequencing template. Profiled with immunoSEQ multiplex PCR; TCRdb holds only in-frame clones, not every one. Altogether approximately 120,000 clones are present, approximately 60% being singletons, with the ten largest covering approximately 5.1%. Treatment denoted: oral pan-JAK inhibitor, 5-10 mg twice daily. This clonotype originated in a human donor with alopecia areata. The J gene is TRBJ2-1, the V gene TRBV5-1; a weak D match, TRBD2 (5 bases). The material was CD4+ T cells sorted from blood, obtained at week 4, from a patient treated with tofacitinib. The CDR3 protein is CASSQAVSSYNEQFF. CDR3 nucleotide sequence: TGCGCCAGCAGCCAAGCGGTTAGCTCCTACAATGAGCAGTTCTTC.